Shown below are 15 T cell receptor beta chains from a single sample sequenced in a study of blood T cell repertoires in COVID-19. Clones were sequenced by immunoSEQ multiplex PCR, and TCRdb holds only the in-frame ones, with some missing. The table has 150,000 to 200,000 clones, 70% to 85% seen once; the top ten hold 22%. The specimen sequenced was peripheral blood. The receptor source for this set is a woman aged 80 or older with acute or convalescent COVID-19.

V gene TRBV6-5 combines with J gene TRBJ1-5; D remains ambiguous. Trimming shortened V by 0 bases and J by 4 bases, and 10 bases separated the two germline ends. In germline, CDR1 is MNHEY, CDR2 SVGAGI. There are 15 residues in the CDR3. In DNA, the CDR3 is TGTGCCAGCAGTTACTCGGCAGGTACTAATCAGCCCCAGCATTTT. Translated, it gives CASSYSAGTNQPQHF.

This sequence joins TRBV19 and TRBJ2-3; 10 bases align to TRBD1. Germline lookup yields CDR1 LNHDA and CDR2 SQIVND (reference sequence). The CDR3 runs to 16 residues. V lost 3 bases, J lost 3 bases, and 6 bases stayed unmatched. CDR3 coding DNA: TGTGCCAGTAGTATTGGACAGGGGGGTAGGACAGATACGCAGTATTTT. Protein product: CASSIGQGGRTDTQYF.

As regards this clone: Other DNA sequences from this sample encode an identical CDR3 as well. The chain has TRBV19 and TRBJ2-5; a possible D gene is TRBD2 (5 bases). Germline V gives CDR1 LNHDA, CDR2 SQIVND (reference sequence). Trimming left V 5 bases short and J 2 bases short, with 9 bases between. This CDR3 is built from 13 residues. The CDR3 DNA reads TGTGCCAGTAGTCCCGGACTTCAAGAGACCCAGTACTTC. This encodes CASSPGLQETQYF.

A few counts support this clone. The chain employs TRBV7-2 and TRBJ2-7, with 7 bases lining up with TRBD1. The CDR3 runs to 14 residues. CDR1 and CDR2 from the germline V gene are SGHTA and FQGNSA. With V trimmed by 4 bases and J by 0 bases, 3 bases remained unmatched. The CDR3 here is CASSSTGRSYEQYF. The CDR3, as DNA: TGTGCCAGCAGCTCGACAGGGCGCTCCTACGAGCAGTACTTC.

The chain combines TRBV5-1 with TRBJ1-2; TRBD1 agrees at 9 bases. V was clipped by 0 bases and J by 10 bases; unmatched bases: 4. The germline gives CDR1 SGHRS, CDR2 YFSETQ. This CDR3 is 13 amino acids long. The CDR3 reads CASSLAPQGAYTF. Here the CDR3 DNA reads TGCGCCAGCAGCTTGGCCCCACAGGGGGCCTACACCTTC. Full variable domain (outside the CDR3, taken from reference TRBV5-1 and TRBJ1-2): KAGVTQTPRYLIKTRGQQVTLSCSPISGHRSVSWYQQTPGQGLQFLFEYFSETQRNKGNFPGRFSGRQFSNSRSEMNVSTLELGDSALYLCASSLAPQGAYTFGSGTRLTVV.

The rearrangement joins TRBV27 to TRBJ1-6, with unresolved D. Germline CDR1 MNHEY, CDR2 SMNVEV (reference sequence). The CDR3 is 14 amino acids. The germline V and J ends were trimmed by 5 bases and 9 bases, with 14 bases remaining between them. The CDR3 is CASSPRTGISPLHF. In DNA, the CDR3 is TGTGCCAGCAGTCCGAGGACGGGAATTTCACCCCTCCACTTT.

This chain joins TRBV19 and TRBJ2-7; the match to TRBD2 covers 13 bases. The CDR3 totals 15 residues. With 4 bases clipped from V and 9 bases from J, the junction kept 9 bases outside the gene matches. Germline V CDR1 and CDR2: LNHDA, SQIVND (reference sequence). This CDR3 is CASSKGTSGVRVQYF. In DNA form, the CDR3 reads TGTGCCAGTAGTAAAGGGACTAGCGGGGTACGGGTGCAGTACTTC.

V and J are TRBV7-9 and TRBJ2-7, with 9 bases lining up with TRBD1. This CDR3 spans 15 amino acids. V lost 5 bases and J lost 1; bases outside the gene matches: 6. CDR1 and CDR2 (germline): SEHNR, FQNEAQ (reference sequence). The CDR3 spells CASSVPGQGSYEQYF. In nucleotides, the CDR3 is TGTGCCAGCAGCGTTCCGGGACAGGGTTCCTACGAGCAGTACTTC. Based on the CDR3 plus reference TRBV7-9 and TRBJ2-7, the full variable domain is DTGVSQNPRHKITKRGQNVTFRCDPISEHNRLYWYRQTLGQGPEFLTYFQNEAQLEKSRLLSDRFSAERPKGSFSTLEIQRTEQGDSAMYLCASSVPGQGSYEQYFGPGTRLTVT.

The CDR3 sequence: CASKVDSTGVYGYTF. In nucleotides, the CDR3 is TGTGCCAGCAAGGTAGACAGTACTGGCGTCTATGGCTACACCTTC. The chain combines TRBV2 with TRBJ1-2, with D maybe TRBD1 (5 bases). The V end lost 7 bases, the J end lost 4 bases, and 19 bases lay between the germline ends. The CDR3 covers 15 residues. Germline values: CDR1 SNHLY, CDR2 FYNNEI.

The genes are TRBV5-4 and TRBJ2-1; 7 nucleotides match TRBD2. This CDR3 comprises 17 residues. Germline CDR1 SGHNT, CDR2 YYREEE (reference sequence). V shed 5 bases and J 0 bases; nucleotides not matched to a gene: 11. The CDR3 loop is CASSMQAGMSSYNEQFF. CDR3 nucleotide sequence: TGTGCCAGCAGTATGCAAGCGGGAATGAGCTCCTACAATGAGCAGTTCTTC.

The rearrangement links TRBV14 to TRBJ1-1; D possibly corresponds to TRBD1 (6 bases). V was clipped by 4 bases and J by 6 bases, with 12 bases between them. The germline V gene has CDR1 SGHDN and CDR2 FVKESK. The CDR3 loop spans 13 amino acids. The CDR3 nucleotides read TGTGCCAGCAGCCTACAGGGTTTGGCTGAAGCTTTCTTT. Protein: CASSLQGLAEAFF.

The chain carries TRBV19 and TRBJ2-7; the D is unclear. V was trimmed by 4 bases and J by 0 bases, leaving 16 bases between them. Germline assignment: CDR1 LNHDA and CDR2 SQIVND (reference sequence). The CDR3 is 16 amino acids. CDR3 DNA: TGTGCCAGTAGTACCTCTGGTCCCCCGAGCTCCTACGAGCAGTACTTC. It specifies CASSTSGPPSSYEQYF.

The chain recombines TRBV21-1 with TRBJ1-5; the D call in the table, TRBD1, was not verified against the DNA. TRBV21-1 is a known pseudogene. The CDR3 contains 15 residues. CDR3 amino acids: CASSRGTGGNQPQHF. The CDR3 DNA sequence: TGTGCCAGCAGCAGGGGGACAGGGGGCAATCAGCCCCAGCATTTT.

The genes are TRBV19 and TRBJ2-1, with TRBD1 matching over 9 bases. Looked up from germline, CDR1 is LNHDA and CDR2 is SQIVND (reference sequence). This CDR3 has 13 amino acids. V lost 7 bases to trimming and J lost 5 bases; unmatched junction nucleotides: 3. The DNA of the CDR3 is TGTGCCAGTACCTGGACAGGGGACAATGAGCAGTTCTTC. Protein: CASTWTGDNEQFF.

The table lists this clone with a few counts. The rearrangement joins TRBV10-3 to TRBJ2-1; TRBD1 agrees at 9 bases. CDR1 and CDR2 from the germline V gene are ENHRY and SYGVKD. V shed 7 bases and J 6 bases; nucleotides not matched to a gene: 10. The CDR3 spans 15 residues. This CDR3 is CAIILGDREGNEQFF. CDR3 DNA: TGTGCCATCATTTTGGGGGACAGGGAAGGCAATGAGCAGTTCTTC.